This T cell receptor (beta chain) derives from a study of blood T cell repertoires in COVID-19. For the study at large: Spain, Italy and the United States supplied samples that represented acute and convalescent COVID-19. PBMCs, B-cell-depleted T cells, or T cells were the source of the cDNA or gDNA that made up the material.

Original processing notes: Scientists estimated how many nucleated cells there were by amplifying reference gene primers. Generated by immunoSEQ multiplex PCR, the TCRdb table keeps only in-frame clones and is missing some. Clone size and the V and J calls come from that table; the DNA yielded D and trimming. Of about 140,000 clones in the sample, 87% were seen once. The CDR3 totals 14 residues. V gave up 6 bases and J gave up 3 bases; unmatched junction bases: 5. Germline V gene data show CDR1 as SNHLY and CDR2 as FYNNEI. The TCR comes from a human donor in a cohort sampled during active COVID-19. The chain recombines TRBV2 with TRBJ2-7; TRBD1 agrees at 10 bases. Sequencing was carried out using peripheral blood. The CDR3 reads CASRRTGGDYEQYF. The DNA of the CDR3 is TGTGCCAGCAGGAGGACAGGGGGAGACTACGAGCAGTACTTC.